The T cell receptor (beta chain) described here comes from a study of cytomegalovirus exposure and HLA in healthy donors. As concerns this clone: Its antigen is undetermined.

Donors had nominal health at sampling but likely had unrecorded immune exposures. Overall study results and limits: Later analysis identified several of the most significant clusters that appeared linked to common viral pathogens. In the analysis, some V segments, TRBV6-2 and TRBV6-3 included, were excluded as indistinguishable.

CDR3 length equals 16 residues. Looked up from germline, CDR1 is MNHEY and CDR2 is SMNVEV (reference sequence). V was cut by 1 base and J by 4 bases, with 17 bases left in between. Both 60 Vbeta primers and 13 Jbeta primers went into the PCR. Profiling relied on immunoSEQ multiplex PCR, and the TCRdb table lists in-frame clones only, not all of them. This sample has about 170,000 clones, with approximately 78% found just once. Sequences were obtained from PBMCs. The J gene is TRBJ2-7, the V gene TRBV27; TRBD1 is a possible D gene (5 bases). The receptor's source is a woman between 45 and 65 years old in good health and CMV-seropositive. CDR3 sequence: CASSLWGGRADYEQYF. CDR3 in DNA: TGTGCCAGCAGTTTATGGGGTGGCAGGGCTGATTACGAGCAGTACTTC.